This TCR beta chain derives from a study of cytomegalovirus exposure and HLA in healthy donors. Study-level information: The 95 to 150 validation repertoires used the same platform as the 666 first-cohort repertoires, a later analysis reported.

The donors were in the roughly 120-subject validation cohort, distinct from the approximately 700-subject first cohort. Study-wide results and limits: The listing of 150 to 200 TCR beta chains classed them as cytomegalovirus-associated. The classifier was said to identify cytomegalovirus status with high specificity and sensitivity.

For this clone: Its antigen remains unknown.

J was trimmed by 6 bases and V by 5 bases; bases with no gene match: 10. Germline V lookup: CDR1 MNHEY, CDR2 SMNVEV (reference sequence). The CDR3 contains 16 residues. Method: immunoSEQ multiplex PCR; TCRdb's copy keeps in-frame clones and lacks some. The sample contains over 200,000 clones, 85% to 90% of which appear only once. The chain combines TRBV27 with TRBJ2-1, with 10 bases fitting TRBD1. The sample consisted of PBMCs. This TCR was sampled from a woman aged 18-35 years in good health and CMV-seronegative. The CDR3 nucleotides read TGTGCCAGCAGTCCTTCAGCGGGACAGGGGTTCAATGAGCAGTTCTTC. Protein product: CASSPSAGQGFNEQFF.